Shown below are 2 T cell receptor beta chains from a single sample sequenced in a study of breast tumors, draining lymph nodes, adjacent tissues. TCRdb processed the multiplex PCR reads anew with MiXCR; each CDR3 protein has one entry. The table records approximately 130,000 distinct CDR3 sequences, about 20% of them present only once. Axillary draining lymph nodes of breast cancer patients supplied the node samples. Sequences were obtained from axillary lymph node tissue. The origin of the receptors is a female donor with breast cancer. Some clones in this sample may be carry-over from other donors' samples.

This clonotype showed up many times. V usage is TRBV6-5 and J usage is TRBJ2-7; 7 positions match TRBD1. Germline V gene sequence: CDR1 MNHEY, CDR2 SVGAGI. J was trimmed by 3 bases and V by 6 bases; bases with no gene match: 5. The CDR3 length is 13 residues. The DNA of the CDR3 is TGTGCCAGCAGGAGGACAGGACTCTACGAGCAGTACTTC. It specifies CASRRTGLYEQYF.

The sample holds many counts of this clonotype. The J gene is TRBJ2-7, the V gene TRBV6-5; TRBD2 is a possible D gene (7 bases). The germline gives CDR1 MNHEY, CDR2 SVGAGI. The CDR3 is made up of 15 amino acids. Between the trimmed V and J ends, which lost 4 bases and 3 bases, there was a span of 16 bases. The CDR3 loop is CASSSTGGQLYEQYF. The CDR3 nucleotides are TGTGCCAGCAGTTCTACGGGGGGACAACTCTACGAGCAGTACTTC.